The 22 T cell receptor beta chains listed next were all sequenced from one sample in a study of OX40 agonist ivuxolimab in advanced cancers. The protocol used for the library was the immunoSEQ multiplex PCR assay. The immuneACCESS repertoire file appears here via TCRdb, limited to in-frame rearrangements. These files lack a portion of the clones; in checked studies, under half of the deficit traces to unresolved V genes, and the cause of the others is not known. The sample records about 91,000 clones, more than 80% of which are singletons. The top ten hold 0.2% to 0.25% of the sample. This material consisted of CD4+ or CD8+ T cells sorted from blood, taken in a trial of the OX40 agonist ivuxolimab. These TCRs come from an adult with an advanced solid tumor such as melanoma, head and neck, liver or kidney cancer.

A word on this clone: At one boundary the junction diverges from the germline segment, which might be a read error. The chain recombines TRBV19 with TRBJ1-2; the D gene is possibly TRBD1 (6 bases). The germline gives CDR1 LNHDA, CDR2 SQIVND (reference sequence). The CDR3 has 15 amino acids. CDR3 region: CASSVDGQINYGYTF. The CDR3, as DNA: TGTGCCAGTAGTGTAGACGGACAGATTAACTATGGCTACACCTTC.

The gene calls are TRBV2 and TRBJ1-4, with D possibly being TRBD1 (5 bases). The V gene's germline CDR1 is SNHLY and CDR2 FYNNEI. V was pared by 5 bases and J by 3 bases, with 16 bases between. CDR3 length: 16 amino acids. The CDR3 sequence is CASSFGRGGANEKLFF. The CDR3 nucleotides read TGTGCCAGCAGTTTCGGGAGGGGAGGGGCTAATGAAAAACTGTTTTTT.

This chain uses TRBV9 with TRBJ2-1; tentatively, D is TRBD2 (6 bases). The germline V gene encodes CDR1 SGDLS and CDR2 YYNGEE. Trimming left V 3 bases short and J 0 bases short, with 10 bases between. CDR3 length: 15 amino acids. CDR3: CASSGRGSSYNEQFF. The CDR3 DNA follows: TGTGCCAGCAGCGGGCGGGGCAGCTCCTACAATGAGCAGTTCTTC.

V gene TRBV18 combines with J gene TRBJ1-6; 8 nucleotides match TRBD1. This CDR3 is 15 amino acids long. CDR1 is KGHSH and CDR2 is LQKENI in the germline V gene. V gave up 3 bases and J gave up 10 bases; unmatched junction bases: 8. This CDR3 is CASSPGQGAQSPLHF. The CDR3 nucleotides read TGTGCCAGCTCACCCGGACAGGGAGCGCAATCACCCCTCCACTTT.

The V gene is TRBV19, the J gene TRBJ2-7, with 8 bases identical to TRBD2. The CDR3 has 15 residues. The V and J ends lost 3 bases and 3 bases, in that order; junction bases with no gene match: 7. Germline lookup yields CDR1 LNHDA and CDR2 SQIVND (reference sequence). The CDR3 here is CASSIVLAGSYEQYF. The CDR3 nucleotides read TGTGCCAGTAGTATCGTGTTAGCGGGAAGCTACGAGCAGTACTTC.

The V and J genes are TRBV4-3 and TRBJ1-4, with a tentative D call TRBD1 (5 bases). Germline V CDR1 and CDR2: LGHNA, YSLEER. V was trimmed by 4 bases and J by 8 bases, leaving 14 bases between them. The length of the CDR3 is 14 residues. CDR3 DNA sequence: TGCGCCAGCAGCCCGACCCAGGGAGCCGAAAAACTGTTTTTT. As protein: CASSPTQGAEKLFF.

CDR3 region: CASSFSRVGTQYF. As DNA, the CDR3 is TGTGCCAGCAGCTTCAGTCGAGTCGGGACCCAGTACTTC. This sequence joins TRBV5-6 and TRBJ2-5; D remains ambiguous. The V end was cut by 2 bases, the J end by 7 bases, with 12 bases between. The CDR3 runs 13 residues. From germline, CDR1 is SGHDT and CDR2 YYEEEE.

The rearrangement links TRBV19 to TRBJ2-7; 8 bases are shared with TRBD1. CDR1 and CDR2 (germline): LNHDA, SQIVND (reference sequence). The CDR3 is made up of 18 amino acids. V lost 1 base, J lost 0 bases, and 11 bases stayed unmatched. The chain's CDR3 is CASSIVPSDRGSSYEQYV. CDR3 DNA sequence: TGTGCCAGTAGTATAGTCCCGTCAGACAGGGGAAGCTCCTACGAGCAGTACGTC.

V is TRBV19 and J is TRBJ1-1; 7 bases are a match to TRBD1. Germline CDR1 LNHDA, CDR2 SQIVND (reference sequence). V was pared by 5 bases and J by 4 bases, with 4 bases of the junction left unmatched. The CDR3 is made up of 13 amino acids. CDR3 DNA sequence: TGTGCCAGTAGTGGGGACAGCCTCACTGAAGCTTTCTTT. It yields the protein CASSGDSLTEAFF.

The rearrangement joins TRBV4-2 to TRBJ1-2, with a weak D call TRBD1 (5 bases). V gave up 2 bases and J gave up 0 bases, with 13 bases separating them. The CDR3 covers 16 residues. CDR1 is LGHNA, CDR2 YNFKEQ, per germline. CDR3 sequence: CASSQPDRGSNYGYTF. CDR3 bases: TGTGCCAGCAGCCAACCCGATAGGGGCTCTAACTATGGCTACACCTTC.

The chain employs TRBV2 and TRBJ1-1, with 8 bases identical to TRBD1. CDR1 and CDR2 from the germline V gene are SNHLY and FYNNEI. The CDR3 totals 13 residues. The V segment lost 8 bases and the J segment 1 base; nucleotides outside the gene matches: 3. CDR3 DNA sequence: TGTGCCAGCGGGGGGACAGGGAACACTGAAGCTTTCTTT. Protein: CASGGTGNTEAFF. Complete variable domain (other parts from reference TRBV2 and TRBJ1-1): EPEVTQTPSHQVTQMGQEVILRCVPISNHLYFYWYRQILGQKVEFLVSFYNNEISEKSEIFDDQFSVERPDGSNFTLKIRSTKLEDSAMYFCASGGTGNTEAFFGQGTRLTVV.

The rearrangement joins TRBV11-2 to TRBJ2-7; 8 positions agree with TRBD1. Trimming cost V 1 base and J 6 bases; bases outside gene matches: 2. The CDR3 totals 13 residues. The V gene's germline CDR1 is SGHAT and CDR2 FQNNGV. This chain's CDR3 is CASSLADRAEQYF. CDR3 coding DNA: TGTGCCAGCAGCTTAGCGGACAGGGCCGAGCAGTACTTC.

The chain recombines TRBV6-1 with TRBJ1-2; tentative D call: TRBD1 (5 bases). CDR3 length: 16 amino acids. The V end was cut by 6 bases, the J end by 10 bases, with 27 bases between. CDR1 and CDR2 from the germline V gene are MNHNS and SASEGT. The CDR3 coding sequence is TGTGCCAGCAGCGAAAACGCAGCCGGGACGTGGGGATCCTACACCTTC. Encoded protein: CASSENAAGTWGSYTF.

The chain uses TRBV7-2 and TRBJ2-7; 8 bases line up with TRBD1. The CDR3 consists of 13 residues. Germline lookup yields CDR1 SGHTA and CDR2 FQGNSA. J lost 3 bases, V lost 4 bases, and 2 bases had no gene match. The CDR3 reads CASSSDRGYEQYF. The CDR3 DNA reads TGTGCCAGCAGCTCTGACAGGGGCTACGAGCAGTACTTC.

In this sample, this clone turned up a few times. The chain couples TRBV7-6 to TRBJ2-5; the D is unclear. The V gene's germline CDR1 is SGHVS and CDR2 FNYEAQ. Trimming stripped 0 bases from V and 6 bases from J, with 5 bases between. The CDR3 contains 12 residues. In DNA form, the CDR3 reads TGTGCCAGCAGCTTAGCGGGCCAGACCCAGTACTTC. Translated, it gives CASSLAGQTQYF. The whole variable domain, remainder taken from reference TRBV7-6 and TRBJ2-5, is GAGVSQSPRYKVTKRGQDVALRCDPISGHVSLYWYRQALGQGPEFLTYFNYEAQQDKSGLPNDRFSAERPEGSISTLTIQRTEQRDSAMYRCASSLAGQTQYFGPGTRLLVL.

This chain connects TRBV7-3 to TRBJ2-1; D is tentatively TRBD1 or TRBD2 (6 bases each). The CDR3 spans 15 residues. V shed 5 bases and J shed 4 bases, with 15 bases lying between them. Germline V gene data show CDR1 as SGHTA and CDR2 as FQGTGA. The CDR3 reads CASSRSGGGYNEQFF. DNA of the CDR3: TGTGCCAGCAGCCGTAGCGGAGGGGGATACAATGAGCAGTTCTTC.

The chain combines TRBV6-6 with TRBJ1-2; 8 bases line up with TRBD1. Germline values: CDR1 MNHNY, CDR2 SVGAGI (reference sequence). This CDR3 contains 14 residues. V lost 6 bases to trimming and J lost 6 bases; unmatched junction nucleotides: 9. The CDR3 is CASSPGQGGDGYTF. The CDR3 nucleotides read TGTGCCAGCAGCCCCGGACAGGGTGGGGATGGCTACACCTTC.

V and J are TRBV20-1 and TRBJ2-5; D is ambiguous. The V and J ends lost 6 bases and 5 bases respectively, with 10 bases between them. CDR3 size: 11 residues. The germline CDR1 and CDR2 sequences are DFQATT and SNEGSKA (reference sequence). CDR3 coding DNA: TGCAGTGCCGCAGGAGACGAGACCCAGTACTTC. It encodes CSAAGDETQYF.

This clone occurred once. An end of the junction differs from the germline gene, which may be a read error. The chain links TRBV28 to TRBJ2-7; weak D call: TRBD1 (5 bases). From germline, CDR1 is MDHEN and CDR2 SYDVKM. The CDR3 runs 11 residues. CDR3 coding DNA: TGTGCCAGCATGGCAGAAGAAGGGGTGAACTTC. Translation: CASMAEEGVNF.

The chain recombines TRBV6-1 with TRBJ1-1; D call uncertain. Trimming pared 1 base from V and 4 bases from J, leaving 19 bases between. Germline-derived CDR1 and CDR2 are MNHNS and SASEGT. CDR3 size: 17 residues. The CDR3 loop reads CASSEDGEWDGSTEAFF. The CDR3 DNA reads as TGTGCCAGCAGTGAAGACGGGGAATGGGATGGGAGCACTGAAGCTTTCTTT.

V and J are TRBV6-1 and TRBJ1-5; D remains unclear. This CDR3 has 15 amino acids. Germline values: CDR1 MNHNS, CDR2 SASEGT. Trimming cost V 3 bases and J 0 bases, with 9 bases left between them. In DNA, the CDR3 is TGTGCCAGCAGTGATGGTTGGTATAGCAATCAGCCCCAGCATTTT. Encoded protein: CASSDGWYSNQPQHF.

This clone was counted a few times. This chain links TRBV29-1 with TRBJ2-6; TRBD1 aligns across 9 bases. J lost 1 base, V lost 6 bases, and 13 bases had no gene match. This CDR3 comprises 18 residues. Germline V gene sequence: CDR1 SQVTM, CDR2 ANQGSEA. The DNA of the CDR3 is TGCAGCGTGTTGGGAATTGGACAGGGGCCTTCTGGGGCCAACGTCCTGACTTTC. It specifies CSVLGIGQGPSGANVLTF.